The next 17 T cell receptor beta chains were all read from a single sample in a study of blood T cell repertoires in COVID-19. Measured with immunoSEQ multiplex PCR; TCRdb has only the in-frame clones, and not every one. The sample holds approximately 260,000 clones; around 83% are singletons and the top ten take 3.6%. Sample: peripheral blood. The receptors shown here come from a man aged 18-30 years with active or convalescent COVID-19.

The V gene is TRBV21-1, the J gene TRBJ1-2; the table names TRBD1, a call not compared with the DNA. TRBV21-1 is noted as a pseudogene. This CDR3 has 17 amino acids. In nucleotides, the CDR3 is TGTGCCAGCAGCAAAGGATGCAGTCCAGGGGCCCTCTATGGCTACACCTTC. Translated: CASSKGCSPGALYGYTF.

The chain carries TRBV15 and TRBJ2-5; weak D call: TRBD2 (6 bases). The germline V gene encodes CDR1 LNHNV and CDR2 YYDKDF (reference sequence). This CDR3 region has 15 residues. The V end lost 5 bases, the J end lost 1 base, and 14 bases lay between the germline ends. CDR3 loop: CATSSGGAVQETQYF. The CDR3 DNA reads as TGTGCCACCAGCTCCGGCGGGGCAGTCCAAGAGACCCAGTACTTC.

V gene TRBV18 combines with J gene TRBJ2-1, with 14 nucleotides matching TRBD2. In germline, CDR1 is KGHSH, CDR2 LQKENI. Trimming at V came to 4 bases and at J to 9 bases, leaving 2 bases not matched to a gene. The CDR3 length is 14 residues. CDR3 sequence: CASSLTSGGAEQFF. The CDR3 DNA reads as TGTGCCAGCTCACTGACTAGCGGGGGGGCTGAGCAGTTCTTC.

The V and J genes are TRBV5-6 and TRBJ2-2, with 7 bases aligning to TRBD1. CDR3 length: 15 amino acids. Trimming cost V 4 bases and J 1 base; bases outside gene matches: 4. Germline assignment: CDR1 SGHDT and CDR2 YYEEEE. The CDR3 coding sequence is TGTGCCAGCAGCCGATGGACAGGGAACACCGGGGAGCTGTTTTTT. This codes for CASSRWTGNTGELFF.

This clone was counted a few times. This sequence joins TRBV6-5 and TRBJ1-1; TRBD1 agrees at 7 bases. CDR1 and CDR2 (germline): MNHEY, SVGAGI. After removal of 6 bases from V and 6 bases from J, the junction contained 4 bases not matched to a gene. This CDR3 has 12 amino acids. In DNA, the CDR3 is TGTGCCAGCAGGCGCCAGGGGGCTGAAGCTTTCTTT. It translates to CASRRQGAEAFF.

This clone came up a few times. CDR3 sequence reads: CASSEGTFGNQPQHF. DNA of the CDR3: TGCGCCAGCAGCGAAGGGACATTCGGCAATCAGCCCCAGCATTTT. J is TRBJ1-5 and V is TRBV5-1; D may be TRBD1 (6 bases). Germline CDR1 is SGHRS and CDR2 is YFSETQ. The CDR3 covers 15 residues. With 4 bases removed from V and 2 bases from J, the gap between germline ends came to 13 bases. The full variable domain, in which reference TRBV5-1 and TRBJ1-5 provide the parts outside the CDR3, is KAGVTQTPRYLIKTRGQQVTLSCSPISGHRSVSWYQQTPGQGLQFLFEYFSETQRNKGNFPGRFSGRQFSNSRSEMNVSTLELGDSALYLCASSEGTFGNQPQHFGDGTRLSIL.

V and J are TRBV29-1 and TRBJ2-7; the match to TRBD2 covers 8 bases. Germline V CDR1 and CDR2: SQVTM, ANQGSEA. The V gene end was trimmed by 6 bases and the J gene end by 7 bases; junction bases not matched to a gene: 11. The CDR3 has 13 residues. The CDR3 coding sequence is TGCAGCGTGGGTACTAGCGGTGCGCGAGAGCAGTACTTC. It is translated as CSVGTSGAREQYF.

The gene calls are TRBV7-9 and TRBJ1-1; the D gene is possibly TRBD1 (5 bases). Between the trimmed V and J ends, which lost 1 base and 8 bases, there was a span of 8 bases. CDR3 length: 12 residues. Germline CDR1 is SEHNR and CDR2 is FQNEAQ (reference sequence). The CDR3 spells CASSLGAGEAFF. The CDR3 bases are TGTGCCAGCAGCTTAGGGGCAGGGGAAGCTTTCTTT.

The V gene is TRBV29-1, the J gene TRBJ1-5, with 8 bases lining up with TRBD1. The CDR3 runs 13 residues. The germline gives CDR1 SQVTM, CDR2 ANQGSEA. V was clipped by 5 bases and J by 5 bases; unmatched bases: 5. The CDR3 region has the DNA TGCAGCGTTCGTGACAGGGGTCATCAGCCCCAGCATTTT. This encodes CSVRDRGHQPQHF.

V is TRBV19 and J is TRBJ1-3, with 11 bases fitting TRBD1. The length of the CDR3 is 16 residues. CDR1 and CDR2 from the germline V gene are LNHDA and SQIVND (reference sequence). Germline trimming cut 10 bases from V and 0 bases from J; bases unmatched to any gene: 8. CDR3 DNA sequence: TGTGCCACCAGGGACAGGGGGTTTCTCTCTGGAAACACCATATATTTT. Translation: CATRDRGFLSGNTIYF. Full variable domain (outside the CDR3, taken from reference TRBV19 and TRBJ1-3): DGGITQSPKYLFRKEGQNVTLSCEQNLNHDAMYWYRQDPGQGLRLIYYSQIVNDFQKGDIAEGYSVSREKKESFPLTVTSAQKNPTAFYLCATRDRGFLSGNTIYFGEGSWLTVV.

V gene TRBV27 combines with J gene TRBJ1-2, with TRBD1 matching 10 bases. The CDR3 has 15 amino acids. Germline values: CDR1 MNHEY, CDR2 SMNVEV (reference sequence). V gave up 5 bases and J gave up 6 bases; unmatched junction bases: 9. In nucleotides, the CDR3 is TGTGCCAGCAGTCCAGGTGACAGGGGGCTGAATGGCTACACCTTC. It translates to CASSPGDRGLNGYTF.

The chain has TRBV5-1 and TRBJ2-1; D perhaps matches TRBD1 (5 bases). Germline-derived CDR1 and CDR2 are SGHRS and YFSETQ. The V end was cut by 3 bases, the J end by 10 bases, with 17 bases between. This CDR3 is 14 amino acids long. The DNA for the CDR3 is TGCGCCAGCAGCTCCAGGACACGGTTTAACGAGCAGTTCTTC. This gives the protein CASSSRTRFNEQFF.

This chain joins TRBV27 and TRBJ2-7, with D hard to call. The CDR3 is 15 residues long. CDR1 and CDR2 from the germline V gene are MNHEY and SMNVEV (reference sequence). Between the trimmed V and J ends, which lost 5 bases and 4 bases, there was a span of 18 bases. In DNA form, the CDR3 reads TGTGCCAGCAGTCCCTCCTTGACACAACGGTACGAGCAGTACTTC. It translates to CASSPSLTQRYEQYF.

This chain links TRBV11-2 with TRBJ2-3; 9 nucleotides align to TRBD2. The CDR3 is 18 amino acids. The germline V gene encodes CDR1 SGHAT and CDR2 FQNNGV. Trimming at V came to 1 base and at J to 0 bases, leaving 8 bases not matched to a gene. The CDR3 reads CASSLVSSGTASTDTQYF. The CDR3 DNA reads TGTGCCAGCAGCTTAGTTTCTAGCGGGACTGCTAGCACAGATACGCAGTATTTT.

This chain connects TRBV14 to TRBJ1-6, with unresolved D. V was cut by 1 base and J by 13 bases, with 14 bases left in between. Per the germline V gene, CDR1 is SGHDN and CDR2 is FVKESK. The CDR3 has 14 residues. The CDR3 spells CASSQAILGSPLHF. In DNA form, the CDR3 reads TGTGCCAGCAGCCAAGCTATACTAGGGAGTCCCCTCCACTTT.

In DNA form, the CDR3 reads TGTGCCAGCACCTGGGGGCAGAACAATGAGCAGTTCTTC. This sequence encodes CASTWGQNNEQFF. The V call is TRBV12-3 or TRBV12-4, the J call TRBJ2-1, with D possibly matching TRBD1 (6 bases). The length of the CDR3 is 13 residues. V dropped 7 bases and J dropped 5 bases, with 12 bases sitting between them.

The chain couples TRBV18 to TRBJ1-4; 7 bases map to TRBD1. Per the germline V gene, CDR1 is KGHSH and CDR2 is LQKENI. Germline trimming cut 3 bases from V and 5 bases from J; bases unmatched to any gene: 6. CDR3 length equals 15 residues. CDR3 protein: CASSPADRENEKLFF. Written as DNA, the CDR3 is TGTGCCAGCTCACCCGCCGACAGGGAGAATGAAAAACTGTTTTTT.